This T cell receptor (beta chain) was sequenced during a study of monozygotic twins with cystic fibrosis (dated by TCRdb to the early 2020s). About the study as a whole: Barcoded libraries were made from roughly 3 micrograms of fragmented DNA using about 14 PCR cycles. Twins were ranked among over a thousand cohort participants for weight-for-height and FEVPerc (FEV1 disease centile) on the day of blood sampling. Made up mostly of children and adolescents, the cohort included ten female and six male twin pairs ranging in age from about 2.0 to 36.4 years, with a median of about 9.5 years. To gauge how much genetics shapes V and J gene usage, the researchers compared TCR beta repertoires both within and across 16 monozygotic twin pairs who have cystic fibrosis. Data for three of the twin pairs had been reported earlier in a different context. Results the study describes overall, beyond this receptor: Significantly higher nucleotide-identical clonotype sharing was observed within monozygotic CF twin pairs than between unrelated CF individuals (P = 0.000026, Mann-Whitney). V gene usage was most similar to the co-twin for 13 of 16 pairs, and J usage for 8 of 16 pairs, suggesting genetic constraints. No association turned up between shared CDR3 numbers and age, concordance or disease severity, and the cohort was small. Simpson clonality was generally low (median approximately 0.0089), suggesting a naive-dominated repertoire, with higher clonality in the most severely affected patients.

A remark on this clone: No cognate antigen has been identified for it. No clone much larger than this one lies a single base away; base qualities are absent.

Its CDR3 holds 13 amino acids, cysteine through phenylalanine. Solely the CDR3 DNA is kept, with 39 bases framed from the first base. V has 6 bases trimmed and J has 2 bases trimmed; junction bases matching no gene number 2. Reading the germline V gene (reference sequence) gives CDR1 LNHDA and CDR2 SQIVND. The twin pairs came from the European Cystic Fibrosis Twin and Sibling Study Cohort, which recruited patients from over a hundred CF clinics across 14 European countries. Both zygosity and CFTR genotype were checked in-house, and zygosity was tested with multiplex PCR across nine short tandem repeat loci. Each twin gave a peripheral blood sample, and clinical parameters were documented on that same day of blood sampling. Phenol/chloroform extraction was used to isolate genomic DNA from peripheral blood cells, and the DNA was then kept in TE buffer at 4 degrees C. Following the manufacturer's instructions, the researchers used the immunoSEQ immune profiling system to amplify TCR beta CDR3 regions via multiplex PCR. An Illumina NextSeq system was used for sequencing. The authors' analysis ran thus. Sequence data were processed on the immunoSEQ Analyzer platform, and clonality was calculated as the square root of Simpson's index of productive rearrangements. V and J usage similarity was measured by Jensen-Shannon distance, and CDR3 generation probabilities were computed with OLGA. Shared CDR3 sequences were searched against the immuneACCESS database (August 2020) and VDJdb (December 2020). TCRdb retrieved this table from immuneACCESS and kept in-frame rearrangements only. Not all clones are present; in checked studies, unresolved V genes account for under half, and no reason is known for the remainder. That table supplies the V and J calls and clone size; D and trimming were determined from the DNA. The sample records 35,000 or so clones, over 75% of which are singletons. Roughly 1.5% of the sample rests with the top ten.

The chain is made from TRBV19 and TRBJ1-2, and 8 junctional nucleotides match TRBD1. This sequence originates from a girl aged 2 to 9 with cystic fibrosis. The specimen was blood. The DNA is TGTGCCAGTAGCCGGGACAGGAACTATGGCTACACCTTC. This encodes CASSRDRNYGYTF. Extended through the reference TRBV19 and TRBJ1-2 proteins, this CDR3 yields the full variable domain: DGGITQSPKYLFRKEGQNVTLSCEQNLNHDAMYWYRQDPGQGLRLIYYSQIVNDFQKGDIAEGYSVSREKKESFPLTVTSAQKNPTAFYLCASSRDRNYGYTFGSGTRLTVV.